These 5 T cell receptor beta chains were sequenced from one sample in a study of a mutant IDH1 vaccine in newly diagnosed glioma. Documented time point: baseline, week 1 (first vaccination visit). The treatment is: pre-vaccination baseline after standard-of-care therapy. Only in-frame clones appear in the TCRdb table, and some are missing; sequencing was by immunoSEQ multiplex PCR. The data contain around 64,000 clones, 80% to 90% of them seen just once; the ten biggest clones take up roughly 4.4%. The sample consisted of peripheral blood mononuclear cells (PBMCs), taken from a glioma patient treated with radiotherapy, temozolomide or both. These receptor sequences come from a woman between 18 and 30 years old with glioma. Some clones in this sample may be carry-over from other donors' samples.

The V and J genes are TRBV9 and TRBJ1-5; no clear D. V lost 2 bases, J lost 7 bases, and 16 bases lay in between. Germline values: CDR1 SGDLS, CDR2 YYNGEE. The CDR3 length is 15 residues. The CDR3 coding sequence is TGTGCCAGCAGCGTCGGTCAGGCCCCGTGGCAGCCCCAGCATTTT. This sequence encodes CASSVGQAPWQPQHF.

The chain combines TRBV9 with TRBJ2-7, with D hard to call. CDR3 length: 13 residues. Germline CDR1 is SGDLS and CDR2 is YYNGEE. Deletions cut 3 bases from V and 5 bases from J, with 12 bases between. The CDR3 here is CASSALDGNEQYF. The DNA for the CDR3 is TGTGCCAGCAGCGCCCTGGATGGGAACGAGCAGTACTTC.

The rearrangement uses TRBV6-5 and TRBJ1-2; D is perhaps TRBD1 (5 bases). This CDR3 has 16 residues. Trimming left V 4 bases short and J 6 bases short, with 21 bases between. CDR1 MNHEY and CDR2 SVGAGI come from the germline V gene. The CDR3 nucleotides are TGTGCCAGCAGTTCAGGGCAGGGTAGGGGTCAAAATGGCTACACCTTC. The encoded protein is CASSSGQGRGQNGYTF.

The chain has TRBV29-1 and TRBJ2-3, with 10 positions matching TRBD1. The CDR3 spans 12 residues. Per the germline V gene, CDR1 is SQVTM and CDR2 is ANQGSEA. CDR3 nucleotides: TGCATTGGGACAGGGGCCCCAGATACGCAGTATTTT. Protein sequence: CIGTGAPDTQYF.

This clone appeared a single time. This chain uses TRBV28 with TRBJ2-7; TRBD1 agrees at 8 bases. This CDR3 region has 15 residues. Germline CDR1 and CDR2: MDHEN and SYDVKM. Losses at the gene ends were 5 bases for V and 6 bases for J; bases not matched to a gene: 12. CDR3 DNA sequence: TGTGCCAGCAGTCGACCCCGACAGGGGCCCGCCGAGCAGTACTTC. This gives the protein CASSRPRQGPAEQYF.